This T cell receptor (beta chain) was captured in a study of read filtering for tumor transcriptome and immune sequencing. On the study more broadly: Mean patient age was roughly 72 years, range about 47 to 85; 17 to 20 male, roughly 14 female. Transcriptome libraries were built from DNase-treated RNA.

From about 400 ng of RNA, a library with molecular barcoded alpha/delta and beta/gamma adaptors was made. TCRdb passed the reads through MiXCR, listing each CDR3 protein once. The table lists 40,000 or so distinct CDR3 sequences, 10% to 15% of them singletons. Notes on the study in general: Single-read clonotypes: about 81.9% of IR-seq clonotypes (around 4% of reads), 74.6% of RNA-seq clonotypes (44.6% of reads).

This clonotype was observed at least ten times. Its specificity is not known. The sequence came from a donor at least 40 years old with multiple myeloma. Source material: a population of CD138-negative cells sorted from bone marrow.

CDR3 bases: TGTGCCAGTAGCCCCCTTTTTTCAGCCCAGCATTTT. Translated, it gives CASSPLFSAQHF. The V call is TRBV19, the J call TRBJ1-5; D uncertain. Germline V lookup: CDR1 LNHDA, CDR2 SQIVND (reference sequence). The ends were cut back, 6 bases at V and 11 bases at J, with 14 bases in the middle. The CDR3 has 12 amino acids.